The rows below give T cell receptor beta chains drawn from one sample of a study of human T cells and chemical hapten exposure. A single record per CDR3 protein comes from TCRdb applying MiXCR to the 5' RACE reads. The data contain about 140,000 distinct CDR3 sequences, around 4.4% of them seen just once; the ten biggest clones take up approximately 1.3%. These receptors all stem from a female donor in good health. Each CDR3 is given with its conserved first and last residue. D genes are given only for firm matches. Rows may omit the clone size; those that give it use once, few, many or a size class.

CDR3 DNA,CDR3 protein,J gene,clone size,V gene,D gene
TGCGCCAGCAGCCTAACCACAGGGTTTGATCAGCCCCAGCATTTT,CASSLTTGFDQPQHF,TRBJ1-5,many,TRBV4-3,-
TGTGCCAGCAGCTTAGAGCTAGCGGGGGGGCAGAATACGCAGTATTTT,CASSLELAGGQNTQYF,TRBJ2-3,many,TRBV7-2,TRBD2
TGCAGCGTTGAAGGAGGATATTACTATGGCTACACCTTC,CSVEGGYYYGYTF,TRBJ1-2,-,TRBV29-1,-
TGTGCCAGCAGCCTCGACAGGGAAGTCACTGAAGCTTTCTTT,CASSLDREVTEAFF,TRBJ1-1,many,TRBV7-2,TRBD1
TGCAGTGCCGAGGGGACAGGGGTCTATCTGAACCCTGAAGCTTTCTTT,CSAEGTGVYLNPEAFF,TRBJ1-1,-,TRBV20-1,TRBD1
TGTGCCAGCAGCCGAGCGACAGGGGCAATAACCGGGGAGCTGTTTTTT,CASSRATGAITGELFF,TRBJ2-2,many,TRBV3-1,TRBD1
TGTGCCAGCAGTCCGGGACTAGCGGGGGCCAATGAGCAGTTCTTC,CASSPGLAGANEQFF,TRBJ2-1,many,TRBV6-2/TRBV6-3,TRBD2
TGTGCCAGCAGCCAAGGAGTCAGCCGATCACCCCTCCACTTT,CASSQGVSRSPLHF,TRBJ1-6,many,TRBV14,-
TGCAGTGCTAGAGATGAAGTCAGTGGCTACACCTTC,CSARDEVSGYTF,TRBJ1-2,many,TRBV20-1,-
TGTGCCAGCAGCAGAATTATAGTTGGGCAGGGAGGAGGGCCCCAGCATTTT,CASSRIIVGQGGGPQHF,TRBJ1-5,many,TRBV6-1,-
TGTGCCAGCAGTATTGGTTTGGGGGCCAATCAGCCCCAGCATTTT,CASSIGLGANQPQHF,TRBJ1-5,many,TRBV12-3/TRBV12-4,-
TGTGCCAGCAGCCAAAATAGAGGCTGTACGCAGTATTTT,CASSQNRGCTQYF,TRBJ2-3,many,TRBV4-2,-
TGTGCCAGCAGCCCCGCACAGGTCGGATCCTACGAGCAGTACTTC,CASSPAQVGSYEQYF,TRBJ2-7,many,TRBV7-2,-
TGTGCCAGCAGTTTTGGGTCGCTTAGCGGGGGGGCCCCTGAGCAGTTCTTC,CASSFGSLSGGAPEQFF,TRBJ2-1,many,TRBV12-3/TRBV12-4,TRBD2
TGTGCCAGCAGTGAAATGAGGCGGGCTGACAATGAGCAGTTCTTC,CASSEMRRADNEQFF,TRBJ2-1,-,TRBV12-3/TRBV12-4,-
TGTGCCATCAGTGACCCCTATTCACCCCTCCACTTT,CAISDPYSPLHF,TRBJ1-6,many,TRBV10-3,-
TGTGCCAGCAGCCTCTCCGTCCAAGAGACCCAGTACTTC,CASSLSVQETQYF,TRBJ2-5,many,TRBV7-2,-
TGTGCCAGCTCACCAGGGACTAGCGGGTATGATGAGCAGTTCTTC,CASSPGTSGYDEQFF,TRBJ2-1,many,TRBV18,TRBD2
TGCAGTGCTCGGACAGGGGGAACAGACGGTGAGCAGTTCTTC,CSARTGGTDGEQFF,TRBJ2-1,many,TRBV20-1,TRBD1
TGCGCCAGCAGCTTAACTTTGCGAGATCGAGGAAACACCATATATTTT,CASSLTLRDRGNTIYF,TRBJ1-3,few,TRBV5-1,-
TGTGCCAGCAGCCCAGCCGGGGCAGGGGGCTCCCAGCATTTT,CASSPAGAGGSQHF,TRBJ1-5,-,TRBV9,TRBD1
TGTGCCAGCAGCTTGGGACTTCTCGGTGGCACAGATACGCAGTATTTT,CASSLGLLGGTDTQYF,TRBJ2-3,many,TRBV5-5,-
TGCAGTGCTAGGGAGGAGCCAGGGGCAGATACGCAGTATTTT,CSAREEPGADTQYF,TRBJ2-3,many,TRBV20-1,-
TGTGCCAGCAGTGAAGGTCTAAAAAGCACTGAAGCTTTCTTT,CASSEGLKSTEAFF,TRBJ1-1,many,TRBV6-1,-
TGTGCCAGTAGTATTAATGGGGCCAACGTCCTGACTTTC,CASSINGANVLTF,TRBJ2-6,many,TRBV19,-
TGCAGTGCTAGAGATCGCCGGGACAGGGGCCTGTTCCGTGAGGGCACTGAAGCTTTCTTT,CSARDRRDRGLFREGTEAFF,TRBJ1-1,many,TRBV20-1,TRBD1
TGCGCCAGCAGCTTGGATGGGGGAAACACTGAAGCTTTCTTT,CASSLDGGNTEAFF,TRBJ1-1,few,TRBV5-1,-
TGTGCCTGGACTAAGGACCTAACTAAAAACATTCAGTACTTC,CAWTKDLTKNIQYF,TRBJ2-4,many,TRBV30,-
TGTGCCAGCAGCTGGACAGGGGGCGATGAAAAACTGTTTTTT,CASSWTGGDEKLFF,TRBJ1-4,few,TRBV12-3/TRBV12-4,TRBD1
TGTGCCAGCAGTGAAGCGGGCCCCGGACAGGGAAGATTTGTCACCTTC,CASSEAGPGQGRFVTF,TRBJ1-2,many,TRBV6-1,TRBD1
TGTGCCATCAGGGTGGGGGACGGCGGCGCAGATACGCAGTATTTT,CAIRVGDGGADTQYF,TRBJ2-3,many,TRBV10-3,-
TGTGCCAGCAGTCTTCAGGGGGAAAAACTGTTTTTT,CASSLQGEKLFF,TRBJ1-4,many,TRBV12-3/TRBV12-4,-
TGCGCCAGCAGCTTGAAGATGGACAGGGGGATCTATGGCTACACCTTC,CASSLKMDRGIYGYTF,TRBJ1-2,few,TRBV5-1,TRBD1
TGTGCCAGCAGCTCCAACTCAGGGGGGACTGAAGCTTTCTTT,CASSSNSGGTEAFF,TRBJ1-1,many,TRBV7-2,TRBD1
TGTGCCAGCAGCAAACAGGGGGCCACTAATGAAAAACTGTTTTTT,CASSKQGATNEKLFF,TRBJ1-4,few,TRBV12-3/TRBV12-4,TRBD1
TGTGCCAGCAGAGACAGGGGGCCCTATGGCTACACCTTC,CASRDRGPYGYTF,TRBJ1-2,many,TRBV27,TRBD1
TGTGCCAGCAGCCCCGGACACGGTGTTGTACCTAACTATGGCTACACCTTC,CASSPGHGVVPNYGYTF,TRBJ1-2,many,TRBV9,-
TGTGCCAGCAGTACTAATCAGCCCCAGCATTTT,CASSTNQPQHF,TRBJ1-5,many,TRBV28,-
TGTGCCAGTAGTATTAATCAGATAAATCAGCCCCAGCATTTT,CASSINQINQPQHF,TRBJ1-5,many,TRBV19,-
TGCAGTGCTAGACCGCTAGCGGCGCAAGAGACCCAGTACTTC,CSARPLAAQETQYF,TRBJ2-5,many,TRBV20-1,TRBD2
TGTGCCAGCAGCTTGGGGACAGGGGGTGGGTATGGCTACACCTTC,CASSLGTGGGYGYTF,TRBJ1-2,many,TRBV5-4,TRBD1
TGTGCCAGCAGCTCATACAAGACTAGCTTT,CASSSYKTSF,TRBJ2-3,-,TRBV7-9,TRBD2
TGTGCCAGCAGTTTTAGGGACAGGGGAGCAAATGGCTACACCTTC,CASSFRDRGANGYTF,TRBJ1-2,many,TRBV12-3/TRBV12-4,TRBD1
TGTGCCAGCACTTCCTGGGACAGCGGGATTTGGACCCAGTACTTC,CASTSWDSGIWTQYF,TRBJ2-5,few,TRBV5-6,-
TGTGCCAGCAGTTGGAGCCTTAACAATGAGCAGTTCTTC,CASSWSLNNEQFF,TRBJ2-1,many,TRBV6-5,-
TGTGCCAGCAGCCAAGATATAGGGTTGGAGGGAAACACCATATATTTT,CASSQDIGLEGNTIYF,TRBJ1-3,many,TRBV4-2,-
TGTGCCAGCAGGGGTAATCAGCCCCAGCATTTT,CASRGNQPQHF,TRBJ1-5,many,TRBV6-6,-
TGTGCCAGCAGCTTTCAGGATACTGAAGCTTTCTTT,CASSFQDTEAFF,TRBJ1-1,many,TRBV7-9,-
TGTGCCAGCTCACCACCCCAGGTAGAACCTGGCTACACCTTC,CASSPPQVEPGYTF,TRBJ1-2,many,TRBV18,-
TGTGCCAGCATGAGCTGGACTACGGACTCCACAGATACGCAGTATTTT,CASMSWTTDSTDTQYF,TRBJ2-3,many,TRBV2,-
TGTGCCAGCAGGCCCGGGACTAGCGGGGTAGGCGAGCAGTTCTTC,CASRPGTSGVGEQFF,TRBJ2-1,few,TRBV12-3/TRBV12-4,TRBD2
TGTGCCAGCAGCGCCCAGACTGAACGCTCCTACGAGCAGTACTTC,CASSAQTERSYEQYF,TRBJ2-7,many,TRBV7-6,-
TGTGCCAGCAGCCGAGGGGGCTACAATGAGCAGTTCTTC,CASSRGGYNEQFF,TRBJ2-1,many,TRBV11-1,-